The present entry profiles one T cell receptor (beta chain) with its context. Antigen: not known. The analysis combined second doses at about 4 or about 12 weeks. The data are from a study of T cell responses to AZD1222 COVID-19 vaccine. Germline assignment: CDR1 LGHDT and CDR2 YNNKEL (reference sequence). Trimming removed 0 bases from V and 5 bases from J, with 5 bases in between. The length of the CDR3 is 13 residues. The study's findings and limits: Two doses of AZD1222 preceded a rise in Spike-specific TCR breadth and depth. Only after the peak T cell response were repertoires sampled. Among spike-specific TCRs, nearly half reportedly target unmutated variant regions.

Sequenced by immunoSEQ multiplex PCR; TCRdb stores in-frame clones only, minus some. The sample has about 93,000 clones, around 87% seen once; the top ten hold less than 3%. This specimen was peripheral blood, taken 28 days after the second AZD1222 dose. The TCR sequence derives from an adult who received the AZD1222 COVID-19 vaccine. The chain combines TRBV3-1 (or the pseudogene TRBV3-2) with TRBJ2-1, with no clear D. The CDR3, as DNA: TGTGCCAGCAGCCAAGATCCAGACAATGAGCAGTTCTTC. Translated: CASSQDPDNEQFF.